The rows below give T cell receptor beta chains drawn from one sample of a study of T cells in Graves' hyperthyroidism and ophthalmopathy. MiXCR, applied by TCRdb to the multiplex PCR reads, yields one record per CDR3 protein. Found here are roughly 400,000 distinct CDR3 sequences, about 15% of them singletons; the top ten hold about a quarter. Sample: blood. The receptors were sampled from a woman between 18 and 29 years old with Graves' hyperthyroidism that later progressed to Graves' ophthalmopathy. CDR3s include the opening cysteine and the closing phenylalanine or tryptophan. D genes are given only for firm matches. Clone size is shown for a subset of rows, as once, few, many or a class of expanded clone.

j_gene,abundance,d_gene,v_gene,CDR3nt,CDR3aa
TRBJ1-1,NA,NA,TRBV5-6,TGTGCCAGCAGCTTGGCACAGACAGGTCACACTGAAGCTTTCTTT,CASSLAQTGHTEAFF
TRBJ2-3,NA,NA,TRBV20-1,TGCAGTGCTAGAGACCCCCTGGGCACAGATACGCAGTATTTT,CSARDPLGTDTQYF
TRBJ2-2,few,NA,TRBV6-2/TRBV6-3,TGTGCCAGCGGGCTGTCAGACACCGGGGAGCTGTTTTTT,CASGLSDTGELFF
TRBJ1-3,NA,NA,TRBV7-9,TGTGCCAGCAGCTTAAGCCTGGGGGGGAACACCATATATTTT,CASSLSLGGNTIYF
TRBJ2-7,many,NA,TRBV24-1,TGTGCCACCAATGGGGGATCGGGCGAGCAGTACTTC,CATNGGSGEQYF
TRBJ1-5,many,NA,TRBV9,TGTGCCAGCAGTGTCGACAGTAGCAATCAGCCCCAGCATTTT,CASSVDSSNQPQHF
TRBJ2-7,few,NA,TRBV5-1,TGCGCCAGCAGCGACCAATCCTCCTACGAGCAGTACTTC,CASSDQSSYEQYF
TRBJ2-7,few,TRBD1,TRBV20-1,TGCAGTGCTTTTAAAACGACAGGGGCCTACGAGCAGTACTTC,CSAFKTTGAYEQYF
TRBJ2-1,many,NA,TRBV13,TGTGCCAGCAGCTTAGTAGGGCAGGGGTCCTACAATGAGCAGTTCTTC,CASSLVGQGSYNEQFF
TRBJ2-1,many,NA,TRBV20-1,TGCAGTGCTAGTCGTGGAGGGCCGCGGGGTGAGCAGTTCTTC,CSASRGGPRGEQFF
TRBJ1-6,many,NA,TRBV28,TGTGCCAGCATCCCTGTTGCCGTTTCCTATAATTCACCCCTCCACTTT,CASIPVAVSYNSPLHF
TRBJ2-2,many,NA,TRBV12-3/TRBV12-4,TGTGCCAGCAGTTTCCTTCGGGGTCCCAACTTAAACACCGGGGAGCTGTTTTTT,CASSFLRGPNLNTGELFF
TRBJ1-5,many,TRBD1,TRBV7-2,TGTGCCTCCGGGGGGGGACAGGCGGATCAGCCCCAGCATTTT,CASGGGQADQPQHF
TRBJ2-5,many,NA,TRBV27,TGTGCCAGCAGTTTAGGGGACGACCAGTACTTC,CASSLGDDQYF
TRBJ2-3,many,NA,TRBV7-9,TGTGCCAGCAGCACCCTGACGAGAGCAGACACAGATACGCAGTATTTT,CASSTLTRADTDTQYF
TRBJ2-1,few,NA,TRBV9,TGTGCCAGCAGCGAGGGACACTCAGGATACAATGATCAGTTCTTC,CASSEGHSGYNDQFF
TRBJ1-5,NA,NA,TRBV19,TGTGCCAGTAACACGGCTGGTTATAGCAATCAGCCCCAGCATTTT,CASNTAGYSNQPQHF
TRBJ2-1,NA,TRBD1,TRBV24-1,TGTGCCACCAGGGACCCAGGGGGCGGTGAGCAGTTCTTC,CATRDPGGGEQFF
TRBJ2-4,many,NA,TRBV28,TGTGCCAGCACTGAAGGAACGGGAGCCAAAAACATTCAGTACTTC,CASTEGTGAKNIQYF
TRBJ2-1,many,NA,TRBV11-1,TGTGCCAGCAGCTTAGAGGCGCGGAGGGGGAACAATGAGCAGTTCTTC,CASSLEARRGNNEQFF
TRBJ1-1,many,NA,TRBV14,TGTGCCAGCAGCCAGTTTGGGGGCGCGCCTGAAGCTTTCTTT,CASSQFGGAPEAFF
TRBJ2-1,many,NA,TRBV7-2,TGTGCCCTCCCGATAAGGGAAAGTTGGGGCAATGAGCAGTTCTTC,CALPIRESWGNEQFF
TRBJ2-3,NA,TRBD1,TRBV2,TGTGCCAGCAGTGACAGGGGGCGCAGCACAGATACGCAGTATTTT,CASSDRGRSTDTQYF
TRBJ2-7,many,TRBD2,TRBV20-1,TGCAGTGCTAAGCGACTAGCGGGAGTCAACGAGCAGTACTTC,CSAKRLAGVNEQYF
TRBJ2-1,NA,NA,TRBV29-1,TGCAGCGTCCAGGGGCAACAAGGTAATGAGCAGTTCTTC,CSVQGQQGNEQFF
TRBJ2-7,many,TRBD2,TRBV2,TGTGCCAGCGGGACTAGCGGACCCTACGAGCAGTACTTC,CASGTSGPYEQYF
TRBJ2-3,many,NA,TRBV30,TGTGCCTGGAGTGTCAGGGGCGGCACAGATACGCAGTATTTT,CAWSVRGGTDTQYF
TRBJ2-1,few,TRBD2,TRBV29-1,TGCAGCGTTGAAAAACTAAGCGGGAGGATCTCCTACAATGAGCAGTTCTTC,CSVEKLSGRISYNEQFF
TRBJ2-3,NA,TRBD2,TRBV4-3,TGCGCCAGCAGCCAAGATTTGGTGACTAGCGGGAGAACTAGCACAGATACGCAGTATTTT,CASSQDLVTSGRTSTDTQYF
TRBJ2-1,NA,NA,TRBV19,TGTGCCAGTACCCCAGAGGGGCGGAATGAGCAGTTCTTC,CASTPEGRNEQFF
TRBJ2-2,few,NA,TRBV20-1,TGCAGTGCTCACGGGGACACGAACACCGGGGAGCTGTTTTTT,CSAHGDTNTGELFF
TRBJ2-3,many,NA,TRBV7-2,TGTGCCAGCAGCTATTGGGGGGGGGGCGGCACAGATACGCAGTATTTT,CASSYWGGGGTDTQYF
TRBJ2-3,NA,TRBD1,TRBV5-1,TGCGCCAGCAGCTTGGAGGACAGGGAAGGAGATACGCAGTATTTT,CASSLEDREGDTQYF